This T cell receptor beta chain was identified during a study of shared clonotypes between healthy human individuals (dated by TCRdb to between 2020 and 2021). Notes on the research overall: The cohort comprised a couple of women and a few men aged 18 to 49 years. For each donor, CD4 naive and CD4 memory were each run on three plates, CD8 naive on two plates, and CD8 memory on one plate. To estimate repertoire size and how much clonotype sharing occurs between individuals, the study deeply sequenced the blood TCR repertoires of five healthy adults. Different laboratories and diverse techniques were used to prepare libraries and sequence TCR repertoires, to increase sequencing depth and limit assay-specific biases. Each donor's leukapheresis produced roughly between roughly 0.94 and 9.5 billion PBMCs. Results and caveats for the whole study, not just this receptor: Sharing across a few donors was observed for about 4.8% of naive CD4, 3% to 3.5% of naive CD8, 2.3% of memory CD4, and around 0.44% of memory CD8 clonotypes. The genetic and exposure-history diversity represented was limited by the small number of donors. Estimated clonotype richness was generally larger for naive than for memory subsets. Clonotypes shared by all four sorted-subset donors showed higher generation probabilities than non-shared clonotypes. Even with the large sequencing depth, rarefaction of the sorted-subset datasets indicated that sequencing was incomplete. Sampling was restricted to blood, and TCR repertoires in tissue are likely to differ from TCR repertoires in blood. Pairwise subsampling led to the expectation that sequencing depth would affect the degree of clonotype sharing among donors.

In its sample, this clone was seen once. No cognate antigen has been identified for it. It has no much larger one-base neighbor in the sample; base qualities were not kept. Including the terminal cysteine and phenylalanine, the CDR3 comprises 16 residues. Left in the record is the CDR3 DNA by itself, 48 bases read in frame from the first base. Relative to germline, V is 0 bases shorter and J is 1 base shorter, with 12 bases between their ends. Looking up the germline V gene (reference sequence) yields CDR1 LNHNV and CDR2 YYDKDF. Using the deep immunoSEQ assay, multiplex PCR amplified TCR CDR3 regions from genomic DNA. For each cell subset, the extracted genomic DNA was distributed evenly across all wells of several immunoSEQ 96-well plates, and each plate served as one replicate. For sorted subsets, roughly 0.2 ug genomic DNA, equal to some 30,000 T cell genomes, was loaded into each replicate PCR. The purified libraries were quantified using a Qubit 3.0 fluorometer, sized with a Bioanalyzer 2100, and then quantified again using the KAPA Library Quantification kit. Each immunoSEQ 96-well plate was sequenced on its own single-read 150-cycle Illumina NextSeq 550 flow cell. As for the authors' bioinformatics: Because only junctional sequences without quality scores were contained in the immunoSEQ output, filtering matching that applied to full-length reads could not be performed. To assign V/J genes and CDR3, sequences were annotated using PyIR, a Python wrapper for IgBLAST v1.9, with IMGT germline references. Reads were filtered out if the reads had weak V/J assignments (E-value above 1e-6), no CDR3, stop codons, out-of-frame junctions, or ambiguous translated residues. V3J clonotypes were defined by identical inferred V gene, J gene, and CDR3 amino acid sequence. Percentage overlap between repertoires was computed as shared unique clonotypes divided by the size of the smaller repertoire. Three approaches were used to assess repertoire richness: RTK rarefaction, the Chao1 estimator, and Recon v2.1 estimates of unobserved clonotypes. Generation probabilities for all TCRbeta clonotypes obtained by the gDNA method from a handful of donors were computed using OLGA. TCRdb obtained this table from immuneACCESS and retained in-frame rearrangements with V and J assigned. These tables miss some clones; where compared with another copy, unresolved V genes account for less than half of the shortfall, and the remainder is unexplained. D and trimming come from the DNA, and the V and J calls and clone size come from that table. The sample data list about 2.1 million clones, and around 93% of these were observed just once. Clones ranked in the top ten supply 1.5% to 2% of the sample.

For the CD8 naive samples, CD45RO-negative cells were positively selected for CCR7, yielding a CD45RA+CCR7+ population from which TemRA cells were excluded. The donors were healthy, HIV-negative adults with no recently reported acute infections or vaccinations. All donors were Caucasian adults living in Nashville, Tennessee, USA. Blood was collected by leukapheresis, and PBMCs were isolated by Ficoll-Histopaque density gradient centrifugation and then cryopreserved in liquid nitrogen vapor phase. Analytical flow cytometry was used to check the purity and quantity of each magnetically sorted T cell population. Each sorted fraction had its genomic DNA isolated and then quantified by UV absorbance on a Nanodrop 2000c.

Rearrangement joined TRBV15 to TRBJ2-5; D gene: possibly TRBD1, on 6 matching bases. This receptor was identified in a man younger than 35 in good health. Some clones in this sample may be carry-over from other donors' samples. The sample comprised naive CD8+ T cells from PBMCs. This specimen's cell subset or site label, per the study, means: CD45RA+CCR7+. The CDR3 region has the sequence CATSRDSGQIQETQYF. The sequence in DNA is TGTGCCACCAGCAGAGATTCAGGACAGATCCAAGAGACCCAGTACTTC.